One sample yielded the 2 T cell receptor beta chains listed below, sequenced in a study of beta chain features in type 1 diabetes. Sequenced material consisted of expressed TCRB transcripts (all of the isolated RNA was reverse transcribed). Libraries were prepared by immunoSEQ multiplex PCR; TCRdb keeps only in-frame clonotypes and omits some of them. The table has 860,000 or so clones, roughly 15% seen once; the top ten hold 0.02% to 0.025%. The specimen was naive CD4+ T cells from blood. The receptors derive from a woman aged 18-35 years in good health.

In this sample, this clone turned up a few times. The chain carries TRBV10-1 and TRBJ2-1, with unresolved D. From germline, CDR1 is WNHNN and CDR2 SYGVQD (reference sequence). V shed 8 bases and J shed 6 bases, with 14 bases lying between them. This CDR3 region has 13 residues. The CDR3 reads CASSYSPLNEQFF. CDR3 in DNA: TGCGCCAGCTCCTACTCCCCTCTCAATGAGCAGTTCTTC.

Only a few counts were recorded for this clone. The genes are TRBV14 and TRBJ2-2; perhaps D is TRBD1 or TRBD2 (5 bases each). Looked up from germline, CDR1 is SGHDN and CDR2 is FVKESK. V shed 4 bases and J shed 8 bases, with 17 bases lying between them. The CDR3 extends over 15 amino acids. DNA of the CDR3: TGTGCCAGCAGCCCTCCGGGACCGCTCAAGGGGGAGCTGTTTTTT. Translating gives CASSPPGPLKGELFF. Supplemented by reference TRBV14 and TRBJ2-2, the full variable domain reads EAGVTQFPSHSVIEKGQTVTLRCDPISGHDNLYWYRRVMGKEIKFLLHFVKESKQDESGMPNNRFLAERTGGTYSTLKVQPAELEDSGVYFCASSPPGPLKGELFFGEGSRLTVL.